This TCR beta chain comes out of a study of cytomegalovirus exposure and HLA in healthy donors. This clone was found once. Its antigen is still unknown. Use of 60 Vbeta and 13 Jbeta primers characterized the PCR. The authors' processing: A later analysis tallied tens of millions of unique TCR beta chains, 9 million to 12 million of them shared. Repertoires were generated with immunoSEQ multiplex PCR, while TCRdb's copy carries only in-frame clones and drops some. The V and J calls and clone size are taken from that table; D and trimming were inferred from the DNA. Of roughly 190,000 clones detected, around 79% appear once; the ten largest clones hold around 1.4%. Study-wide findings and caveats: Associated with HLA alleles at 0.05 false discovery rate in a later analysis were 16,951 TCR beta sequences. A later analysis by the authors found several of the most significant clusters apparently linked to common viral pathogens. The only immune exposure information that was available was CMV serostatus.

The V and J ends lost 3 bases and 3 bases, in that order; junction bases with no gene match: 7. Per germline, CDR1 SGDLS and CDR2 YYNGEE. The CDR3 runs to 15 residues. The sequence was collected from a girl between 10 and 17 years old in good health and CMV-seropositive. The chain is built from TRBV9 and TRBJ2-7; TRBD1 agrees at 9 bases. The sample comprised PBMCs. The CDR3, as DNA: TGTGCCAGCAGCGACCGGGACAGGGTCATCTACGAGCAGTACTTC. Translating gives CASSDRDRVIYEQYF.